The source of this T cell receptor (beta chain) is a study of cytomegalovirus exposure and HLA in healthy donors. Trimming left V 3 bases short and J 5 bases short, with 6 bases between. This CDR3 region has 11 residues. In germline, CDR1 is SGHDT, CDR2 YYEEEE. The PCR employed 60 Vbeta primers together with 13 Jbeta primers. This table comes from immunoSEQ multiplex PCR, and its TCRdb copy is limited to in-frame clones, with some not included. Of about 140,000 clones listed, roughly 79% were seen once; the top ten hold 1.4%. The TCR was taken from a man younger than 45 in good health and CMV-seropositive. The sequenced material came from PBMCs. This rearrangement joins TRBV5-6 to TRBJ2-7, with D unclear. The CDR3 is CASSYHDEQYF. The CDR3, as DNA: TGTGCCAGCAGCTATCATGACGAGCAGTACTTC.